The 15 T cell receptor beta chains listed next were all sequenced from one sample in a study of prognosis after radiotherapy for stage I lung cancer (dated by TCRdb to the early 2020s). The run used an Illumina HiSeq 3000. The TCR beta CDR3 region was amplified from genomic DNA by two rounds of multiplex PCR. The first PCR round used primers specific to each TRBV and TRBJ gene, and the primer sequences were filed in Chinese patent CN105087789A. The public reads were quality trimmed at Q25 with fastp and then assembled into clones with MiXCR by TCRdb, keeping productive beta chains. For every CDR3 protein sequence, its rows merge into one entry that carries the most common genes and DNA. The sample yields about 16,000 distinct CDR3 sequences; roughly two fifths were counted once. The biggest ten clones account for under 50% of the sample. The input for sequencing was PBMCs, taken before or after stereotactic body radiation therapy (not recorded which). Every receptor here comes from a donor over 45 with non-small cell lung cancer.

This clonotype was recorded at least ten times. This chain connects TRBV11-1 to TRBJ2-7; the match to TRBD2 covers 7 bases. This CDR3 contains 14 residues. Germline V gene sequence: CDR1 SGHAT, CDR2 FQDESV (reference sequence). V was clipped by 4 bases and J by 6 bases; unmatched bases: 9. This CDR3 reads CASSSSGGRSEQYF. The CDR3 region has the DNA TGTGCCAGCAGCTCATCGGGAGGTCGTAGCGAGCAGTACTTC.

This chain connects TRBV19 to TRBJ1-3; D may be TRBD1 (5 bases). Trimming removed 3 bases at V and 4 bases at J, with 16 bases between. The CDR3 sequence is 16 residues long. CDR1 is LNHDA and CDR2 is SQIVND in the germline V gene (reference sequence). DNA of the CDR3: TGTGCCAGTAGTATTTCAGGGCGGGGAGCAGGAAACACCATATATTTT. Protein product: CASSISGRGAGNTIYF.

As to this clonotype: This is likely an artifact of a read error, given a far larger clone one base away. Since the CDR3 does not end with the conserved phenylalanine or tryptophan, this likely comes from a read error. The genes are TRBV6-9 and TRBJ2-7, with 8 bases that match TRBD2. CDR1 is MNHGY and CDR2 is SVAAGI in the germline V gene. J was trimmed by 6 bases and V by 5 bases; bases with no gene match: 12. The CDR3 has 15 amino acids. The CDR3 DNA sequence: TGTGCCAGCAGTCATACCGGGACTAGAGGGCCCGAGCAGTACTTA. It encodes CASSHTGTRGPEQYL.

This clonotype has ten or more counts. This rearrangement joins TRBV24-1 to TRBJ2-3, with 9 nucleotides matching TRBD1. Per the germline V gene, CDR1 is KGHDR and CDR2 is SFDVKD. Unmatched junction bases numbered 2, after V lost 1 base and J lost 1 base. This CDR3 spans 16 amino acids. The chain's CDR3 is CATSDLYRGRTDTQYF. The CDR3 DNA is TGTGCCACCAGTGATTTATACAGGGGGCGCACAGATACGCAGTATTTT.

On this clonotype: This could be a read error, since a much larger clone is one nucleotide away. The genes are TRBV27 and TRBJ1-1; 10 bases align to TRBD1. Germline V gives CDR1 MNHEY, CDR2 SMNVEV (reference sequence). The CDR3 runs to 15 residues. After removal of 3 bases from V and 7 bases from J, the junction contained 8 bases not matched to a gene. This CDR3 is CASSLPGQGISEAFF. As DNA, the CDR3 is TGTGCCAGCAGTTTGCCGGGACAGGGGATAAGTGAAGCTTTCTTT.

The chain employs TRBV6-1 and TRBJ1-2; weak D call: TRBD1 (5 bases). Germline-derived CDR1 and CDR2 are MNHNS and SASEGT. This CDR3 has 14 residues. V gave up 6 bases and J gave up 14 bases, with 25 bases separating them. The CDR3: CASRLSLGGYVYTF. The CDR3 DNA reads TGTGCCAGCAGACTGAGCCTTGGGGGGTATGTCTATACCTTC.

This clonotype counts as medium-sized. The chain is built from TRBV6-1 and TRBJ2-7, with D perhaps given as TRBD1 or TRBD2 (5 bases each). V lost 6 bases to trimming and J lost 3 bases, with 18 bases between them. Germline lookup yields CDR1 MNHNS and CDR2 SASEGT. The CDR3 totals 15 residues. CDR3 in DNA: TGTGCCAGCAGCGCCCCCAGGGAGACCAACTACGAGCAGTACTTC. It codes for CASSAPRETNYEQYF.

This sequence joins TRBV2 and TRBJ1-1; TRBD1 aligns across 11 bases. After removal of 5 bases from V and 9 bases from J, the junction contained 14 bases not matched to a gene. CDR1 is SNHLY, CDR2 FYNNEI, per germline. The CDR3 sequence is 16 residues long. CDR3 DNA sequence: TGTGCCAGCAGTACCCCGGGACAGGGGGAGGAACGAAAAGCTTTCTTT. It is translated as CASSTPGQGEERKAFF.

This clonotype occurred a few times. A much larger clonotype is one base distant, so this may be a read error. J is TRBJ1-1 and V is TRBV6-9; D unclear. The CDR3 spans 17 residues. Trimming shortened V by 3 bases and J by 11 bases, and 28 bases separated the two germline ends. The germline gives CDR1 MNHGY, CDR2 SVAAGI. The CDR3 sequence: CASSYSRRNSGLGDAFF. The CDR3 coding sequence is TGTGCCAGCAGTTACTCAAGAAGGAACAGTGGTCTGGGCGACGCTTTCTTT.

Regarding this clonotype: The junction departs from the called germline gene at one end, perhaps through a read error. The rearrangement uses TRBV15 and TRBJ1-5; D is ambiguous. The germline CDR1 and CDR2 sequences are LNHNV and YYDKDF (reference sequence). CDR3 length: 13 residues. The CDR3 nucleotides are TGTGCTACCAGCGGCACAGTGCGGGAGCCCCAGCATTTT. As protein: CATSGTVREPQHF.

This clonotype rates as medium-sized. CDR3 nucleotide sequence: TGTGCCAGCAGACTAACAGGGTCGTGGGAGCTGTTTTTT. Residues: CASRLTGSWELFF. The genes are TRBV7-2 and TRBJ2-2; a possible D gene is TRBD1 (6 bases). The CDR3 consists of 13 residues. Per the germline V gene, CDR1 is SGHTA and CDR2 is FQGNSA. Trimming stripped 6 bases from V and 9 bases from J, with 14 bases between.

The V and J genes are TRBV6-2 or TRBV6-3 and TRBJ2-2; D is perhaps TRBD2 (6 bases). The CDR3 is 17 amino acids. Germline lookup yields CDR1 MNHEY and CDR2 SVGEGT. V lost 8 bases and J lost 0, with 19 bases in between. The CDR3 protein is CASRIRRGRSNTGELFF. The CDR3 nucleotides read TGTGCCAGCCGAATTAGGAGGGGCCGCTCGAACACCGGGGAGCTGTTTTTT.

This clonotype was seen at least ten times. The chain joins TRBV12-3 or TRBV12-4 to TRBJ2-1, with TRBD1 matching over 10 bases. V shed 10 bases, J shed 6 bases, and the junction held 12 bases outside the gene matches. This CDR3 comprises 15 residues. As DNA, the CDR3 is TGTGCCACGGGAGCCGGGGACAGGGGTAGCAATGAGCAGTTCTTC. It translates to CATGAGDRGSNEQFF.

By frequency in the sample, this clonotype is medium-sized. The chain is built from TRBV6-2 or TRBV6-3 and TRBJ2-2; 8 nucleotides agree with TRBD2. The germline V gene has CDR1 MNHEY and CDR2 SVGEGT. There are 14 residues in the CDR3. The junction had 8 bases not matched to a gene; V was cut back by 7 bases and J by 7 bases. The CDR3 nucleotides read TGTGCCAGCACCAAAGCGGGAGATAGCGGGGAGCTGTTTTTT. It specifies CASTKAGDSGELFF.

In this sample, this clonotype turned up a few times. The gene calls are TRBV5-1 and TRBJ2-1; 9 positions agree with TRBD2. This CDR3 spans 18 amino acids. CDR1 is SGHRS and CDR2 is YFSETQ in the germline V gene. Trimming took 4 bases from V and 0 from J; bases not matched to a gene: 11. CDR3 in amino acids: CASSHGYGGGGSYNEQFF. The CDR3 bases are TGCGCCAGCAGCCACGGTTATGGCGGGGGGGGCTCCTACAATGAGCAGTTCTTC.